The source of this T cell receptor (beta chain) is a study of T-cell reconstitution after alpha-beta-depleted transplantation in children. A TCRbeta library incorporating unique molecular identifiers was prepared. MiXCR, run by TCRdb on the PCR reads, gives a single entry per CDR3 protein. The profile shows almost 400,000 distinct CDR3 sequences, roughly 20% of them singletons. Germline CDR1 SQVTM, CDR2 ANQGSEA. CDR3 length equals 12 residues. Trimming pared 3 bases from V and 5 bases from J, leaving 8 bases between. The V call is TRBV29-1, the J call TRBJ2-1; D is ambiguous. The source was PBMCs from the stem cell graft donor, collected from the stem cell graft. This clonotype originated in a human donor who donated a stem cell graft to a child with acute myeloid leukemia. The CDR3 coding sequence is TGCAGCGTTGACATTAGGGACAATGAGCAGTTCTTC. Translated: CSVDIRDNEQFF.